The sequence of this TCR beta chain was determined in a study of blood T cell repertoires in COVID-19. Clones were read by immunoSEQ multiplex PCR, and TCRdb kept only the in-frame ones, dropping some. The sample carries 250,000 to 350,000 clones, approximately 90% recorded once. CDR3 length equals 14 residues. The V gene lost 0 bases and the J gene lost 8 bases, with 11 bases spanning the gap. Germline CDR1 reads LGHNA; CDR2 reads YSLEER. This clonotype originated in a woman under 40 who had recovered from COVID-19. The sample taken for sequencing was PBMCs or T cells enriched from blood (not recorded which). The rearrangement uses TRBV4-3 and TRBJ2-1; possibly TRBD1 for D (6 bases). The CDR3 reads CASSQDRGLDEQFF. The CDR3 bases are TGCGCCAGCAGCCAAGACAGGGGCCTCGATGAGCAGTTCTTC.